This TCR beta chain emerged from a study of CD8 T cells in ankylosing spondylitis. Study-level findings and limits: In ankylosing spondylitis patients, matched synovial fluid reportedly showed significant enrichment of disease-linked clones.

On this clonotype itself: What it binds is unknown.

For TCR beta, libraries came from quantitative 5'-RACE with molecular barcodes. Each CDR3 protein gets one entry after TCRdb re-called the 5' RACE reads with MiXCR. The sample contains about 360,000 distinct CDR3 sequences, 20% to 25% of which appear only once. This sequence originates from a male donor with ankylosing spondylitis or in good health (not recorded which). Specimen: blood, either unsorted or a sorted T cell fraction (not recorded which).

DNA for the CDR3: TGTGCCAGCAGCTCAGGACAGGGGAGCGCAGATACGCAGTATTTT. Protein product: CASSSGQGSADTQYF. The chain has TRBV6-1 and TRBJ2-3; 9 bases agree with TRBD1. The germline gives CDR1 MNHNS, CDR2 SASEGT. CDR3 length: 15 amino acids. The ends lost 6 bases at V and 4 bases at J; junction bases unmatched: 8.